The text below deals with one T cell receptor (beta chain). The data were obtained in a study of blood T cell repertoires in COVID-19. CDR1 and CDR2 from the germline V gene are SGHVS and FQNEAQ. This CDR3 comprises 16 residues. With 6 bases clipped from V and 5 bases from J, the junction kept 13 bases outside the gene matches. Here immunoSEQ multiplex PCR was the method, and the copy in TCRdb shows in-frame clones only, minus some. The table lists 75,000 to 95,000 clones, under 90% of them singletons. Sequenced sample: peripheral blood. V and J are TRBV7-8 and TRBJ2-5; 9 positions match TRBD2. This clonotype originated in a human donor in a cohort sampled during active COVID-19. The CDR3 DNA sequence: TGTGCCAGCAGGGTAGTGGGGACTAGCCGGGCGGAGACCCAGTACTTC. Translating gives CASRVVGTSRAETQYF.